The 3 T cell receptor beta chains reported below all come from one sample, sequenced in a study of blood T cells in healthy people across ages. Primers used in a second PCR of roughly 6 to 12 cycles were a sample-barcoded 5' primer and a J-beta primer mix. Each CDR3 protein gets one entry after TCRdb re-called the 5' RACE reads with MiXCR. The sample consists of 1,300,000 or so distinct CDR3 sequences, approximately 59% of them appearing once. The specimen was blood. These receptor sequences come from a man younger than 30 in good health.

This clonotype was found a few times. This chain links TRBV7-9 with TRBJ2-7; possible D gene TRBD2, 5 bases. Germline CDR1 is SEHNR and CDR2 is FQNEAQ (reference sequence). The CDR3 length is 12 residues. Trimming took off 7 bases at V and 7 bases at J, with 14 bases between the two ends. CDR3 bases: TGTGCCAGCAACTCTGGACTTGGGGAGCAGTACTTC. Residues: CASNSGLGEQYF.

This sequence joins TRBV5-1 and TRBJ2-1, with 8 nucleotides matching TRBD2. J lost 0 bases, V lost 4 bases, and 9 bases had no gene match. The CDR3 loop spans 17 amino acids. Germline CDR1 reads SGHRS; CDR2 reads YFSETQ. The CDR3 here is CASSPTLAVLSYNEQFF. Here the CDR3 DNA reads TGCGCCAGCAGCCCCACACTAGCGGTCCTCTCCTACAATGAGCAGTTCTTC.

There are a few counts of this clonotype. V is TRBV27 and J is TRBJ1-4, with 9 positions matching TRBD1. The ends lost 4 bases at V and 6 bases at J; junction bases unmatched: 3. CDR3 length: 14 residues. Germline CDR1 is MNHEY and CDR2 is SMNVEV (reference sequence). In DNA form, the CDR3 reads TGTGCCAGCAGTTCCGGGACAGGGTATGAAAAACTGTTTTTT. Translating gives CASSSGTGYEKLFF.